This T cell receptor (beta chain) was documented in a study of cytomegalovirus exposure and HLA in healthy donors (dated by TCRdb to about 2017). About the investigation overall: An earlier analysis of around 600 of the donors reported roughly 300 Gb of sequence data and approximately 110 million unique TCR beta sequences from 150 million to 200 million T cells. The study combined high-throughput TCR immunosequencing, statistical association of individual TCRs with disease status, and machine learning to predict cytomegalovirus infection status. The study profiled the T cell repertoires of hundreds of subjects by immunosequencing and related them to cytomegalovirus serostatus. The aim of the study was to test whether cataloging public T cell receptors could identify signatures of past pathogen exposure. An early release that covered fewer than 750 HLA-typed donors contained about 300 gigabases of sequencing data and around 80 million unique TCR sequences. A separate validation cohort of approximately 120 different subjects was used in addition to the roughly 670-subject first cohort. Genome-wide SNP genotypes for about 55% of the roughly 670 donors were used in a later genetic analysis, which treated that subset as a discovery cohort. Among several hundred genotyped donors of the cohort, an average of roughly 230,000 unique TCR beta nucleotide sequences was sequenced per donor, of which about 19% were non-productive. To study patterns of TCR occurrence, a later analysis re-analyzed previously published TCR beta repertoires from around 670 donors and added high-resolution HLA genotyping. Of the 350 to 450 genotyped donors, 75% to 85% were placed in the genetic ancestry cluster associated with self-reported Caucasian donors. Every discovery cohort repertoire had been produced on one sequencing platform. Roughly five DR-DQ haplotypes were treated as single units for association and clustering because of strong linkage in the cohort. Donor age, sex, ethnicity and CMV serostatus were compiled alongside the repertoire data. Rather than drawing on any new phenotypic data, the later analysis identified candidate immune exposures from TCR beta sequences and the way those sequences occurred across donors. Both class I and class II loci were covered by HLA typing, at four-digit resolution. An earlier analysis of 500 to 650 of the donors applied high-throughput TCR beta sequencing to assess whether each TCR beta V gene segment acted as functional or pseudogenic. Typing coverage varied by locus: roughly 620-630 donors for A, B, C, DRB1 and DQB1; more than 500 for DQA1; more than 600 for DPA1; fewer than 480 for DPB1.

The cohort consisted of some 730 healthy bone marrow donors. At the time of sampling, every cohort member was nominally healthy, though immune exposures that went unrecorded were likely present. The donor tested CMV seronegative and was one of the 352 seronegative cohort members. Every donor gave a peripheral blood sample, and the peripheral blood mononuclear cells from that sample were used for TCR beta sequencing. The Qiagen DNeasy Blood Extraction Kit was used to extract genomic DNA from the blood cell samples. Worth noting for this clone: Its antigen target is currently unknown. Base quality data are lacking; no much larger clone is found one base away.

The library was obtained by the immunoSEQ multiplex PCR assay. For the multiplex PCR, a mixture combining 60 forward primers for TCR Vbeta segments and 13 reverse primers for TCR Jbeta segments was used. The CDR3 region of rearranged TCR beta genes was amplified from genomic DNA by a multiplex PCR assay. On the Illumina HiSeq System, the amplified TCR beta libraries were sequenced as 87-base-pair reads. Turning to the authors' computational methods: Across the 600 to 700 repertoires, a later analysis counted 80 million or so unique TCR beta chains, around 11 million of which were shared by at least two donors. To remove PCR and sequencing errors, raw reads were error-corrected and collapsed into unique sequences using a nearest-neighbor algorithm that merged closely related sequences. To assign V, D and J gene segments, CDR3 sequences were aligned to IMGT reference sequences. For a sequence to be retained, at least a six-nucleotide match to both a V gene segment and a J gene segment was required. A rearrangement counted as productive if the CDR3 had no stop codons and remained in frame with V and J, and every other rearrangement counted as non-productive. Following IMGT convention, CDR3 was defined as the stretch from the second conserved V-encoded cysteine to the conserved J-encoded phenylalanine. Sequences without an unambiguous match to a single V gene segment were excluded from the earlier analysis of a few hundred of the donors. An earlier analysis of fewer than 650 of the donors classified V segments as functional when productive rearrangements were above 56.7% and as segregating when the standard deviation between donors was above 5%. To diagnose cytomegalovirus status from the catalog of TCR beta chain sequences, a statistical classification framework was built. In a later analysis, TCR nucleotide sequences were compared against IMGT/GENE-DB human TR gene sequences so that V and J genes could be assigned. Using the TCRdist pipeline, a later analysis assigned CDR3 sequences along with most-parsimonious VDJ recombination scenarios. In a later analysis, each TCR beta chain was defined by its CDR3 amino acid sequence together with its V-gene family, and reads lacking a unique V-gene family were excluded. A later analysis removed 592 highly shared, low-generation-probability nucleotide sequences to deal with suspected cross-contamination and a sequencing artifact. In a later analysis, a clonal expansion index for each public chain was calculated from normalized within-repertoire ranks of inferred template counts. In a later analysis, generation probabilities were computed with a VDJ recombination model fitted to out-of-frame rearrangements, and the resulting probabilities were checked against IGoR. A later analysis scored TCR-TCR, TCR-HLA and TCR-CMV co-occurrence with hypergeometric tests, applying a repertoire-size bias correction to TCR pairs. A later analysis estimated false discovery rates by permuting HLA or CMV assignments 20 times. A later analysis grouped co-occurring TCRs with DBSCAN, adding TCRdist sequence similarity when clustering within HLA-allele-positive subsets. For co-occurrence clustering, repertoires with fewer than 30,000 or more than 120,000 public chains were excluded, along with a handful of repertoires with anomalous nucleotide sharing. TCRdb limited this immuneACCESS table to in-frame rearrangements with V and J called. A share of clones is missing; checked studies link under half to unresolved V genes, and the rest is unexplained. The DNA gave D and trimming, while V, J and clone size come from that table. A total of 150,000 to 200,000 clones appear in this sample, roughly 85% of them only once. Clones ranked in the top ten supply 2% to 2.5% of the sample.

Overall results and qualifications from the work: Most TCR sequences were seen in very few donors, while some public TCRs were found in many individuals. An earlier analysis of approximately 500 of the donors showed that most TCR beta V segments appeared in productive rearrangements either about 87% or about 30% of the time, which broadly matched IMGT annotations. The cohort was sequenced for TCR beta chains only, and without alpha or paired-chain data the features that could be detected were limited. The authors suggested that the approach could potentially be extended to other disease states and immunological phenotypes. A later analysis associated 15,000 or so TCR beta sequences with specific HLA alleles at a false discovery rate of 0.05. In a later analysis, the rate of TCR association differed among HLA loci, with DRB1 alleles having the most associated TCRs and HLA-C alleles having the fewest. An association between a missense DCLRE1C variant and V-gene and J-gene trimming of TCR beta chains was found in a later genetic analysis and replicated in an independent cohort. A later analysis found that most CMV-associated TCR beta chains appeared HLA-restricted, with HLA associations seemingly driven largely by CMV exposure. A cluster of highly shared sequence variants was judged likely to represent a technical artifact of the sequencing pipeline. Correlated functional status among segregating V segments might reflect linkage disequilibrium, but an unknown experimental factor could not be ruled out. A further reported finding was that TCR beta sequences accurately predicted the HLA-A and HLA-B alleles for most subjects in the first cohort. In a later analysis, HLA-associated TCR beta chains showed more clonal expansion and lower generation probabilities than non-associated chains that were equally common. A total of roughly 160 TCR beta chains were listed by the study as associated with cytomegalovirus. Assigning TCR associations to individual alleles was difficult when HLA alleles, especially DR and DQ, strongly co-occurred. The only immune exposure information available for the cohort was CMV serostatus. Sequencing depth was assumed to be roughly uniform across donors in the presence/absence analyses, though that assumption may not hold. In a later analysis, several top co-occurrence clusters were reported to appear linked to parvovirus B19, influenza, CMV and Epstein-Barr virus. Cytomegalovirus status was reported to be diagnosed by the classifier with high specificity and sensitivity in both the original and validation cohorts. Compared with the approximately 670-donor mean, donors in an Asian-associated ancestry cluster had fewer N-insertions in productive TCRs, according to a later genetic analysis. Because the 87-base-pair reads could not distinguish some IMGT-functional V segments, including TRBV6-2 and TRBV6-3, those segments were excluded. Because some donors lacked HLA typing at each locus, the association tests relied only on the typed subset. A few of the identified cytomegalovirus-associated TCR beta chains were confirmed in vitro to be specific for cytomegalovirus antigens. Over 15 rarely observed V segments, including chromosome 9 orphons, were excluded from the earlier analysis of approximately 600 of the donors because counts were too low.

Looking up the germline V gene yields CDR1 SGHDT and CDR2 YYEEEE. The CDR3 measures 17 amino acids from cysteine to phenylalanine. The kept DNA is CDR3 alone, 51 bases in frame from the first base. V has 2 bases trimmed and J has 3 bases trimmed; junction bases matching no gene number 5. What was sequenced was PBMCs. The V and J genes are TRBV5-6 and TRBJ2-1; TRBD2 matches 13 bases in the middle. This TCR was recovered from a man in his forties in good health and CMV-seronegative. The DNA is TGTGCCAGCAGCTTATTACTAGCGGGAGGGGTCTACAATGAGCAGTTCTTC. This translates into CASSLLLAGGVYNEQFF.